Shown below are 9 T cell receptor beta chains from a single sample sequenced in a study of shared clonotypes between healthy human individuals. The table came from immunoSEQ multiplex PCR; TCRdb's copy has only in-frame clones and leaves some out. The top ten hold approximately 1.8% of the sample, which has hundreds of thousands of clones, 72% seen once. Sequencing was carried out using memory CD4+ T cells sorted from blood. Subset described: CD45RA-negative fraction. All receptors derive from a woman aged 25-40 years in good health.

This clone occurred a few times. The chain joins TRBV18 to TRBJ2-5; the match to TRBD2 covers 9 bases. The junction had 6 bases not matched to a gene; V was cut back by 1 base and J by 3 bases. This CDR3 is built from 16 residues. Per the germline V gene, CDR1 is KGHSH and CDR2 is LQKENI. CDR3 sequence (DNA): TGTGCCAGCTCACCACTAGCGGGAGTGTTCGAAGAGACCCAGTACTTC. It codes for CASSPLAGVFEETQYF.

As for this clone: One junction end disagrees with the germline gene, perhaps due to a read error. The gene calls are TRBV2 and TRBJ2-7, with TRBD2 matching over 7 bases. The length of the CDR3 is 16 residues. Germline assignment: CDR1 SNHLY and CDR2 FYNNEI. Here the CDR3 reads CASSERRASGWYGQYF. DNA for the CDR3: TGTGCCAGCAGTGAAAGAAGAGCTAGCGGTTGGTACGGGCAGTACTTC.

The chain combines TRBV2 with TRBJ1-3, with 8 bases identical to TRBD1. The CDR3 has 14 residues. The germline V gene encodes CDR1 SNHLY and CDR2 FYNNEI. The junction had 5 bases not matched to a gene; V was cut back by 6 bases and J by 4 bases. The chain's CDR3 is CASRPRDRGNTIYF. Here the CDR3 DNA reads TGTGCCAGCAGACCCCGGGACAGGGGAAACACCATATATTTT.

The chain combines TRBV30 with TRBJ2-5, with unresolved D. Germline assignment: CDR1 GTSNPN and CDR2 SVGIG (reference sequence). V lost 0 bases, J lost 2 bases, and 7 bases lay in between. The CDR3 is made up of 13 amino acids. Here the CDR3 reads CAWSVRGQETQYF. The CDR3 region has the DNA TGTGCCTGGAGTGTACGAGGTCAAGAGACCCAGTACTTC.

The chain recombines TRBV19 with TRBJ2-6; 7 nucleotides line up with TRBD2. Trimming removed 8 bases from V and 1 base from J; junction bases left unmatched: 5. This CDR3 region has 15 residues. Germline CDR1 is LNHDA and CDR2 is SQIVND (reference sequence). The CDR3 region has the DNA TGTGCCAGTGGCGGGGGAACATCTGGGGCCAACGTCCTGACTTTC. This gives the protein CASGGGTSGANVLTF.

This clone has a handful of counts. V usage is TRBV5-1 and J usage is TRBJ2-3; TRBD1 aligns across 9 bases. Germline lookup yields CDR1 SGHRS and CDR2 YFSETQ. The CDR3 is made up of 16 amino acids. Germline trimming cut 4 bases from V and 3 bases from J; bases unmatched to any gene: 9. The CDR3 nucleotides read TGCGCCAGCAGCCATCAGCCCGGGACAGGGACAGATACGCAGTATTTT. Residues: CASSHQPGTGTDTQYF.

This chain links TRBV19 with TRBJ2-1; D remains ambiguous. The germline V gene encodes CDR1 LNHDA and CDR2 SQIVND (reference sequence). V lost 5 bases and J lost 7, with 12 bases in between. The CDR3 is 13 amino acids. CDR3 sequence (DNA): TGTGCCAGTAGTTCCAAGGGCAGGAATGAGCAGTTCTTC. This gives the protein CASSSKGRNEQFF.

This chain uses TRBV14 with TRBJ2-7; D is unresolved. The germline gives CDR1 SGHDN, CDR2 FVKESK. The CDR3 is made up of 12 amino acids. V dropped 1 base and J dropped 5 bases, with 6 bases sitting between them. CDR3 in amino acids: CASSQVTNEQYF. The CDR3 DNA reads as TGTGCCAGCAGCCAAGTTACGAACGAGCAGTACTTC.

The V gene is TRBV5-6, the J gene TRBJ1-4; perhaps TRBD1 as D (6 bases). The CDR3 consists of 14 residues. Trimming left V 4 bases short and J 1 base short, with 8 bases between. CDR1 and CDR2 from the germline V gene are SGHDT and YYEEEE. The CDR3 DNA is TGTGCCAGCAGCCTCAGGGGAACTAATGAAAAACTGTTTTTT. Protein: CASSLRGTNEKLFF. The full variable domain, in which reference TRBV5-6 and TRBJ1-4 provide the parts outside the CDR3, is DAGVTQSPTHLIKTRGQQVTLRCSPKSGHDTVSWYQQALGQGPQFIFQYYEEEERQRGNFPDRFSGHQFPNYSSELNVNALLLGDSALYLCASSLRGTNEKLFFGSGTQLSVL.